This T cell receptor beta chain is from a study of T cells expressing NK-cell markers. Study-level results: Roughly 6 of the donors carried dominant NKG2C+ clonotypes that took up about 1.0-7.5% of their CD8+ T cells. Whether the expanded NKG2C+ T cell clones recognized HCMV remained unclear.

Of note for this clonotype: What it recognizes is unknown.

There are 14 residues in the CDR3. Germline-derived CDR1 and CDR2 are SGHNT and YENEEA. For TCR beta, cDNA was produced by 5'RACE template switching with UMIs. With the 5' RACE reads reprocessed, TCRdb shows one record per CDR3 protein and no DNA. The sample's table shows about 370,000 distinct CDR3 sequences. This TCR derives from a woman in her forties or fifties in good health. Sequenced sample: blood T cells: a sorted CD56 or NKG2C T cell subset, CD4+ or CD8+ T cells, or bulk PBMC T cells (not recorded which). The rearrangement links TRBV11-3 to TRBJ2-1. CDR3 residues: CASSLQIRDNEQFF.